This T cell receptor (beta chain) was identified during a study of T cell responses to AZD1222 COVID-19 vaccine. Broader study findings: Repertoires were sampled only after the peak T cell response. Among the donors, most were white British and more were female, and clonal diversity was possibly underestimated. Spike-specific TCR breadth and depth grew following two AZD1222 doses.

Second-dose intervals near 4 or 12 weeks were combined. As regards this clone: Its specificity is not known.

Per germline, CDR1 SGHDT and CDR2 YYEEEE. J was trimmed by 7 bases and V by 4 bases; bases with no gene match: 9. The CDR3 length is 15 residues. Using immunoSEQ multiplex PCR, the repertoire was profiled, and TCRdb retains in-frame clones only, with some absent. Of 65,000 to 90,000 clones in the sample, 70% to 90% are singletons; the top ten hold roughly 1.3%. Sample: peripheral blood, taken 28 days after the second AZD1222 dose. The chain employs TRBV5-6 and TRBJ1-4, with 8 bases identical to TRBD1. The TCR originated in an adult who received the AZD1222 COVID-19 vaccine. CDR3 residues: CASSHRDRFREKLFF. The DNA for the CDR3 is TGTGCCAGCAGCCACCGGGACAGGTTTCGTGAAAAACTGTTTTTT.